One sample yielded the 25 T cell receptor beta chains listed below, sequenced in a study of shared clonotypes between healthy human individuals. Data came from immunoSEQ multiplex PCR; TCRdb stores just in-frame clones and leaves some out. The sample yields roughly 2.1 million clones, under 95% seen once. Naive CD8 cells comprised CD45RO-negative, CCR7-positively selected cells, excluding terminally differentiated effector memory CD45RA+ cells. Source material: naive CD8+ T cells from PBMCs. These receptors originate from a man between 18 and 29 years old in good health. Some clones in this sample may be carry-over from other donors' samples.

The CDR3 DNA reads as TGTGCCACTACACCATGGGGCAACACTGAAGCTTTCTTT. It yields the protein CATTPWGNTEAFF. This sequence joins TRBV7-9 and TRBJ1-1; D perhaps matches TRBD1 (5 bases). V lost 10 bases and J lost 2, with 14 bases in between. Germline assignment: CDR1 SEHNR and CDR2 FQNEAQ (reference sequence). This CDR3 has 13 residues.

This clone was detected only a few times. The same CDR3 also results from other DNA sequences found in this sample. This rearrangement joins TRBV9 to TRBJ2-7; D remains ambiguous. The CDR3 covers 13 residues. Germline CDR1 SGDLS, CDR2 YYNGEE. Trimming took off 2 bases at V and 4 bases at J, with 10 bases between the two ends. The CDR3 bases are TGTGCCAGCAGCGTTGATACATCGTACGAGCAGTACTTC. Translation gives CASSVDTSYEQYF.

V and J are TRBV27 and TRBJ2-1; D may correspond to TRBD1 or TRBD2 (6 bases each). This CDR3 is 12 amino acids long. Germline CDR1 and CDR2: MNHEY and SMNVEV (reference sequence). V was cut by 5 bases and J by 13 bases, with 15 bases left in between. The CDR3 loop is CASSQGTYRQFF. CDR3 DNA: TGTGCCAGCAGTCAGGGGACTTACAGACAGTTCTTC.

The rearrangement uses TRBV2 and TRBJ1-4, with a tentative D call TRBD1 (6 bases). The CDR3 contains 15 residues. Trimming pared 8 bases from V and 7 bases from J, leaving 20 bases between. CDR1 is SNHLY, CDR2 FYNNEI, per germline. In nucleotides, the CDR3 is TGTGCCAGCGGCCCCTGGGGGGCAGGAGGTGAAAAACTGTTTTTT. It is translated as CASGPWGAGGEKLFF. The full variable domain, its missing parts supplied by reference TRBV2 and TRBJ1-4, is EPEVTQTPSHQVTQMGQEVILRCVPISNHLYFYWYRQILGQKVEFLVSFYNNEISEKSEIFDDQFSVERPDGSNFTLKIRSTKLEDSAMYFCASGPWGAGGEKLFFGSGTQLSVL.

The chain recombines TRBV15 with TRBJ2-3; D uncertain. This CDR3 region has 13 residues. The V end was cut by 6 bases, the J end by 4 bases, with 11 bases between. The germline V gene encodes CDR1 LNHNV and CDR2 YYDKDF (reference sequence). CDR3 protein: CATRQEGPDTQYF. As DNA, the CDR3 is TGTGCCACCAGACAAGAAGGGCCAGATACGCAGTATTTT.

Note on this clone: The sample has other DNA sequences that encode this CDR3 too. V and J are TRBV9 and TRBJ2-5; no firm D call. Germline V lookup: CDR1 SGDLS, CDR2 YYNGEE. Trimming pared 0 bases from V and 1 base from J, leaving 10 bases between. The CDR3 spans 15 residues. The CDR3 region has the DNA TGTGCCAGCAGCGTAGCTTCGGGCAGCCAAGAGACCCAGTACTTC. It codes for CASSVASGSQETQYF.

The chain joins TRBV28 to TRBJ1-3; the D is unclear. Germline V lookup: CDR1 MDHEN, CDR2 SYDVKM. This CDR3 comprises 16 residues. Trimming removed 5 bases at V and 2 bases at J, with 16 bases between. DNA of the CDR3: TGTGCCAGCAGTCCGAAGGTTAGGTCAGCTGGAAACACCATATATTTT. Translated: CASSPKVRSAGNTIYF.

This clone was observed a single time. The chain recombines TRBV7-6 with TRBJ2-5, with 8 bases that match TRBD2. Germline CDR1 is SGHVS and CDR2 is FNYEAQ. Trimming removed 5 bases from V and 3 bases from J; junction bases left unmatched: 5. This CDR3 region has 14 residues. This CDR3 reads CASSPSGGEETQYF. CDR3 DNA sequence: TGTGCCAGCAGCCCCTCGGGGGGGGAAGAGACCCAGTACTTC.

The chain carries TRBV27 and TRBJ2-5; TRBD1 aligns across 9 bases. CDR3 length equals 15 residues. Trimming at V came to 10 bases and at J to 5 bases, leaving 14 bases not matched to a gene. CDR1 and CDR2 (germline): MNHEY, SMNVEV (reference sequence). This chain's CDR3 is CATLPTTGGLETQYF. The CDR3 bases are TGTGCCACCCTACCCACGACAGGGGGGTTGGAGACCCAGTACTTC.

This rearrangement joins TRBV5-1 to TRBJ2-1; 11 bases align to TRBD1. The length of the CDR3 is 16 residues. Germline values: CDR1 SGHRS, CDR2 YFSETQ. The junction had 5 bases not matched to a gene; V was cut back by 0 bases and J by 6 bases. Written as DNA, the CDR3 is TGCGCCAGCAGCTTGGATCCGGGACAGGGGGTCAATGAGCAGTTCTTC. Its translation is CASSLDPGQGVNEQFF.

This clone was seen a few times. Here the CDR3 DNA reads TGTGCCAGCAGTTTATCAGGGGTAAATGAAGCTTTCTTT. This encodes CASSLSGVNEAFF. The V gene is TRBV28, the J gene TRBJ1-1, with D possibly matching TRBD1 (6 bases). The CDR3 has 13 residues. CDR1 is MDHEN, CDR2 SYDVKM, per germline. Trimming shortened V by 1 base and J by 7 bases, and 10 bases separated the two germline ends.

The chain is built from TRBV6-6 and TRBJ1-2, with 7 positions matching TRBD1. The V gene end was trimmed by 2 bases and the J gene end by 3 bases; junction bases not matched to a gene: 6. CDR1 is MNHNY, CDR2 SVGAGI, per germline (reference sequence). This CDR3 spans 15 amino acids. CDR3 in amino acids: CASSYSIGTDYGYTF. DNA for the CDR3: TGTGCCAGCAGTTACAGTATCGGGACAGACTATGGCTACACCTTC.

This rearrangement joins TRBV27 to TRBJ2-3; D possibly corresponds to TRBD1 (6 bases). The CDR3 is 16 amino acids. Trimming shortened V by 8 bases and J by 4 bases, and 22 bases separated the two germline ends. The germline gives CDR1 MNHEY, CDR2 SMNVEV (reference sequence). The CDR3 bases are TGTGCCAGCGCGAACTCAGGGGTTGGGGGCCCAGATACGCAGTATTTT. Translating it yields CASANSGVGGPDTQYF.

Details on this clone: In the same sample, other DNA sequences code for this CDR3. The V gene is TRBV27, the J gene TRBJ2-1; TRBD2 aligns across 7 bases. CDR3 length: 13 amino acids. The trim removed 6 bases at V and 4 bases at J, leaving 3 bases unmatched. Germline V CDR1 and CDR2: MNHEY, SMNVEV (reference sequence). The CDR3 sequence: CASSPGLYNEQFF. The CDR3 nucleotides read TGTGCCAGCAGCCCGGGACTATACAATGAGCAGTTCTTC.

This sequence joins TRBV5-1 and TRBJ1-3; TRBD1 might be the D (6 bases). V was pared by 3 bases and J by 2 bases, with 15 bases between. The CDR3 loop spans 16 amino acids. CDR1 is SGHRS and CDR2 is YFSETQ in the germline V gene. CDR3 sequence reads: CASSSSGDWAGNTIYF. The CDR3 coding sequence is TGCGCCAGCAGCTCGTCAGGGGATTGGGCTGGAAACACCATATATTTT. The full variable domain, completed using reference TRBV5-1 and TRBJ1-3, is KAGVTQTPRYLIKTRGQQVTLSCSPISGHRSVSWYQQTPGQGLQFLFEYFSETQRNKGNFPGRFSGRQFSNSRSEMNVSTLELGDSALYLCASSSSGDWAGNTIYFGEGSWLTVV.

V is TRBV9 and J is TRBJ2-7, with 8 bases identical to TRBD1. This CDR3 spans 14 amino acids. Losses at the gene ends were 3 bases for V and 6 bases for J; bases not matched to a gene: 8. Germline CDR1 is SGDLS and CDR2 is YYNGEE. CDR3 nucleotide sequence: TGTGCCAGCAGCGGCCGACAGGGGAATGCCGAGCAGTACTTC. Its translation is CASSGRQGNAEQYF.

The J gene is TRBJ2-2, the V gene TRBV27; 10 bases line up with TRBD1. Germline V gene sequence: CDR1 MNHEY, CDR2 SMNVEV (reference sequence). CDR3 length: 14 residues. J gave up 4 bases and V 5 bases, and 1 base lay outside the gene matches. The CDR3 loop reads CASSDRGLTGELFF. The CDR3 nucleotides read TGTGCCAGCAGTGACAGGGGGCTCACCGGGGAGCTGTTTTTT.

A note on this clone: The identical CDR3 is also encoded by other nucleotide sequences in the sample. The gene calls are TRBV27 and TRBJ2-7, with no clear D. Per the germline V gene, CDR1 is MNHEY and CDR2 is SMNVEV (reference sequence). This CDR3 has 13 amino acids. Trimming stripped 3 bases from V and 2 bases from J, with 8 bases between. The chain's CDR3 is CASSFRATYEQYF. CDR3 in DNA: TGTGCCAGCAGTTTCCGGGCCACCTACGAGCAGTACTTC.

The chain has TRBV5-4 and TRBJ1-2; D ambiguous. The CDR3 loop spans 13 amino acids. V lost 4 bases and J lost 6, with 13 bases in between. Germline CDR1 and CDR2: SGHNT and YYREEE (reference sequence). This CDR3 is CASSPRRPDGYTF. The CDR3 DNA reads as TGTGCCAGCAGCCCCCGACGGCCCGATGGCTACACCTTC.

This chain links TRBV5-1 with TRBJ2-7, with TRBD2 identical over 9 bases. This CDR3 has 15 amino acids. Germline V gene sequence: CDR1 SGHRS, CDR2 YFSETQ. Trimming removed 4 bases from V and 3 bases from J; junction bases left unmatched: 8. CDR3 sequence (DNA): TGCGCCAGCAGCCCCTATAGCGGGAGTTACTACGAGCAGTACTTC. It codes for CASSPYSGSYYEQYF.

This rearrangement joins TRBV27 to TRBJ2-7; TRBD1 is a possible D gene (5 bases). The CDR3 contains 14 residues. CDR1 and CDR2 (germline): MNHEY, SMNVEV (reference sequence). The V and J ends lost 5 bases and 5 bases respectively, with 16 bases between them. The CDR3 DNA is TGTGCCAGCAGTGAGTGGGGCGTTCCTGACGAGCAGTACTTC. Amino acid sequence: CASSEWGVPDEQYF.

This clone was seen only once. The V gene is TRBV29-1, the J gene TRBJ2-3; D ambiguous. V was clipped by 3 bases and J by 0 bases, with 10 bases between them. This CDR3 has 14 residues. The germline V gene encodes CDR1 SQVTM and CDR2 ANQGSEA. CDR3 coding DNA: TGCAGCGTTGAGGCACGGCACAGCACAGATACGCAGTATTTT. It yields the protein CSVEARHSTDTQYF.

The chain is built from TRBV25-1 and TRBJ2-5; D possibly corresponds to TRBD2 (6 bases). The CDR3 has 18 residues. The V and J ends lost 2 bases and 3 bases respectively, with 22 bases between them. The germline V gene has CDR1 MGHDK and CDR2 SYGVNS. CDR3 region: CASSESGLTAGLKETQYF. The CDR3 DNA reads as TGTGCCAGCAGTGAAAGCGGTTTGACGGCGGGATTAAAAGAGACCCAGTACTTC.

This chain joins TRBV7-9 and TRBJ2-2, with D tentatively TRBD2 (6 bases). Trimming pared 1 base from V and 6 bases from J, leaving 15 bases between. CDR3 size: 16 residues. The germline V gene has CDR1 SEHNR and CDR2 FQNEAQ (reference sequence). CDR3 sequence reads: CASSLGGGTRAGELFF. The DNA for the CDR3 is TGTGCCAGCAGCTTAGGAGGCGGGACCCGGGCCGGGGAGCTGTTTTTT. The full variable domain, completed using reference TRBV7-9 and TRBJ2-2, is DTGVSQNPRHKITKRGQNVTFRCDPISEHNRLYWYRQTLGQGPEFLTYFQNEAQLEKSRLLSDRFSAERPKGSFSTLEIQRTEQGDSAMYLCASSLGGGTRAGELFFGEGSRLTVL.

The table lists this clone with a few counts. The gene calls are TRBV28 and TRBJ2-2, with unresolved D. Germline-derived CDR1 and CDR2 are MDHEN and SYDVKM. This CDR3 contains 13 residues. V lost 6 bases, J lost 5 bases, and 10 bases lay in between. The CDR3 sequence: CASSLQETGELFF. Written as DNA, the CDR3 is TGTGCCAGCAGCCTTCAGGAGACCGGGGAGCTGTTTTTT.